The 12 T cell receptor beta chains presented below share a single source sample, sequenced in a study of blood T cell repertoires in COVID-19. Profiling relied on immunoSEQ multiplex PCR, and the TCRdb table lists in-frame clones only, not all of them. Seen here are 80,000 or so clones, more than 75% observed once, and the top ten hold about 10%. The sample comprised peripheral blood. The origin of the receptors is a man aged 60-69 years with acute or convalescent COVID-19.

The rearrangement uses TRBV14 and TRBJ2-5; D is possibly TRBD1 (6 bases). The germline V gene has CDR1 SGHDN and CDR2 FVKESK. This CDR3 spans 14 amino acids. The germline V and J ends were trimmed by 1 base and 5 bases, with 11 bases remaining between them. The CDR3: CASSQVWGLETQYF. The CDR3 DNA is TGTGCCAGCAGCCAAGTGTGGGGGCTGGAGACCCAGTACTTC.

The chain has TRBV18 and TRBJ1-1, with D possibly matching TRBD1 (6 bases). V gave up 8 bases and J gave up 1 base, with 14 bases separating them. Germline V gene data show CDR1 as KGHSH and CDR2 as LQKENI. The CDR3 sequence is 14 residues long. The CDR3 bases are TGTGCCAGCACTACAGGGTCCACGAACACTGAAGCTTTCTTT. Translated, it gives CASTTGSTNTEAFF.

This clone occurred a few times. The chain joins TRBV6-2 or TRBV6-3 to TRBJ2-5; possible D gene TRBD2, 6 bases. CDR1 is MNHEY and CDR2 is SVGEGT in the germline V gene. The CDR3 length is 15 residues. V gave up 2 bases and J gave up 1 base, with 11 bases separating them. For the CDR3, the DNA is TGTGCCAGCAGTTACGTAGCGGACCCCCAAGAGACCCAGTACTTC. This translates into CASSYVADPQETQYF.

V gene TRBV30 combines with J gene TRBJ1-1; D is uncertain. Trimming cost V 0 bases and J 4 bases, with 6 bases left between them. Germline V gives CDR1 GTSNPN, CDR2 SVGIG (reference sequence). The CDR3 has 12 residues. This chain's CDR3 is CAWSVRGTEAFF. CDR3 nucleotides: TGTGCCTGGAGTGTACGAGGCACTGAAGCTTTCTTT.

The V and J genes are TRBV2 and TRBJ2-1; D is perhaps TRBD1 (6 bases). Trimming removed 4 bases from V and 8 bases from J, with 12 bases in between. Per the germline V gene, CDR1 is SNHLY and CDR2 is FYNNEI. The CDR3 runs 13 residues. As DNA, the CDR3 is TGTGCCAGCAGTGCTACAGGGTTCGATGAGCAGTTCTTC. Translation gives CASSATGFDEQFF.

Here the CDR3 DNA reads TGTGCCAGCAGCTTAGTGAGCTCTGGGGCCAACGTCCTGACTTTC. It is translated as CASSLVSSGANVLTF. This chain uses TRBV7-9 with TRBJ2-6; no firm D call. CDR3 size: 15 residues. Trimming cost V 1 base and J 0 bases, with 4 bases left between them. Germline V gene sequence: CDR1 SEHNR, CDR2 FQNEAQ (reference sequence).

This sequence joins TRBV4-2 and TRBJ1-2; D is unresolved. The germline V gene has CDR1 LGHNA and CDR2 YNFKEQ. Trimming removed 0 bases from V and 3 bases from J, with 8 bases in between. CDR3 length equals 14 residues. In DNA, the CDR3 is TGTGCCAGCAGCCAAGATCGGGTCGACTATGGCTACACCTTC. Translated, it gives CASSQDRVDYGYTF.

V and J are TRBV6-1 and TRBJ2-5; D is ambiguous. The CDR3 spans 14 residues. CDR1 is MNHNS and CDR2 is SASEGT in the germline V gene. The V end was cut by 2 bases, the J end by 1 base, with 8 bases between. DNA for the CDR3: TGTGCCAGCAGTGAAACTCTTATCCAAGAGACCCAGTACTTC. This sequence encodes CASSETLIQETQYF.

This clone was seen a handful of times. This chain connects TRBV5-1 to TRBJ2-7, with TRBD2 identical over 9 bases. Per the germline V gene, CDR1 is SGHRS and CDR2 is YFSETQ. V shed 3 bases and J 6 bases; nucleotides not matched to a gene: 7. The CDR3 is 14 amino acids. Here the CDR3 DNA reads TGCGCCAGCAGCTCTAGCGGGGTGGTCTTCGAGCAGTACTTC. Translated: CASSSSGVVFEQYF.

The rearrangement uses TRBV12-5 and TRBJ1-3, with TRBD1 matching over 7 bases. Trimming removed 4 bases from V and 3 bases from J; junction bases left unmatched: 6. The germline CDR1 and CDR2 sequences are LGHNT and FRNRAP. The CDR3 runs to 15 residues. This chain's CDR3 is CASGSLRGIGNTIYF. The CDR3 region has the DNA TGTGCTAGTGGTTCTCTCAGGGGGATTGGAAACACCATATATTTT.

This chain connects TRBV11-2 to TRBJ1-1; D remains ambiguous. The CDR3 sequence is 14 residues long. V shed 3 bases and J shed 2 bases, with 10 bases lying between them. Germline CDR1 is SGHAT and CDR2 is FQNNGV. CDR3 in amino acids: CASSFSADNTEAFF. The DNA of the CDR3 is TGTGCCAGCAGCTTTAGCGCAGACAACACTGAAGCTTTCTTT.

J is TRBJ1-5 and V is TRBV2; D perhaps matches TRBD1 (6 bases). CDR3 size: 17 residues. V was cut by 6 bases and J by 7 bases, with 25 bases left in between. The V gene's germline CDR1 is SNHLY and CDR2 FYNNEI. The CDR3 DNA reads TGTGCCAGCAGCCCCCCCCGCTATACAGGGAATGGGCAGCCCCAGCATTTT. Translation gives CASSPPRYTGNGQPQHF.